This T cell receptor beta chain is from a study of shared clonotypes between healthy human individuals. In the study's own analysis: For the immunoSEQ data, sequences were junction-only without quality scores, so filtering differed. Only in-frame clones appear in the TCRdb table, and some are missing; sequencing was by immunoSEQ multiplex PCR. That table supplies the V and J calls and clone size; D and trimming were determined from the DNA. The table lists around 510,000 clones, approximately 95% of them singletons, with approximately 0.06% in the top ten. Germline CDR1 and CDR2: MDHEN and SYDVKM. V gave up 8 bases and J gave up 2 bases, with 13 bases separating them. CDR3 size: 14 residues.

The sequence derives from a young woman in good health. The specimen sequenced was naive CD4+ T cells sorted from blood. Noted subset: CD45RA+ positively selected. The chain couples TRBV28 to TRBJ2-1; D is possibly TRBD1 (6 bases). The CDR3 region is CASSVGGTYNEQFF. CDR3 bases: TGTGCCAGCTCTGTTGGGGGCACCTACAATGAGCAGTTCTTC.